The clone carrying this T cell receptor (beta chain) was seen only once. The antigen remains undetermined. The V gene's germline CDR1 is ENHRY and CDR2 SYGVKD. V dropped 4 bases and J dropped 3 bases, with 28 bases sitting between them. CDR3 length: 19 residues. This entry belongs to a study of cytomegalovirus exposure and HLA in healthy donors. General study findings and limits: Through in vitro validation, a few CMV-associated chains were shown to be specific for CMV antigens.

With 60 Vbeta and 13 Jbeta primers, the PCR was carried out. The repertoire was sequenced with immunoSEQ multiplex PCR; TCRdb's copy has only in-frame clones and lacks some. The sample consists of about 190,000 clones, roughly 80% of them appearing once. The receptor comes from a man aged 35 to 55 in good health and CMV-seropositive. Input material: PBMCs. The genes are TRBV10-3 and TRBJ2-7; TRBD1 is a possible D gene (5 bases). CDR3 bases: TGTGCCATCAGTGGACCAGCGACAAGGGGCTCCGCGGAATACTACGAGCAGTACTTC. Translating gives CAISGPATRGSAEYYEQYF.